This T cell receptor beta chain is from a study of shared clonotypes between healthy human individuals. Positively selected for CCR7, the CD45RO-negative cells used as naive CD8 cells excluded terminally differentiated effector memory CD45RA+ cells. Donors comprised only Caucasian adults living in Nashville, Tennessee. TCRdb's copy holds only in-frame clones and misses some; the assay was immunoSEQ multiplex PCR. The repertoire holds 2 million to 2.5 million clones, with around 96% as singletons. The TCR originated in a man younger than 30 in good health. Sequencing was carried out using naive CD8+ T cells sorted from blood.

The DNA of the CDR3 is TGTGCCAGCAGCTCCGGGACCGTCGATTATGGCTACACCTTC. This translates into CASSSGTVDYGYTF. The chain recombines TRBV7-8 with TRBJ1-2, with a weak D call TRBD1 (5 bases). The germline gives CDR1 SGHVS, CDR2 FQNEAQ. Trimming took off 4 bases at V and 5 bases at J, with 14 bases between the two ends. The CDR3 is 14 residues long. Looking up the rest from reference TRBV7-8 and TRBJ1-2 gives the full variable domain: GAGVSQSPRYKVAKRGQDVALRCDPISGHVSLFWYQQALGQGPEFLTYFQNEAQLDKSGLPSDRFFAERPEGSVSTLKIQRTQQEDSAVYLCASSSGTVDYGYTFGSGTRLTVV.